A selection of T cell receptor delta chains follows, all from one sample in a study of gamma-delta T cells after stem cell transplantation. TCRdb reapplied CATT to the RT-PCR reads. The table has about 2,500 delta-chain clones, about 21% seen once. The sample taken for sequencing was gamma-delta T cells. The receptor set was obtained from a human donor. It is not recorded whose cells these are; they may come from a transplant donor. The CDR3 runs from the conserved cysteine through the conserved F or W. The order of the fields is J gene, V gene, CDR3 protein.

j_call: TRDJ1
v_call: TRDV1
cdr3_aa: CALGDLDLAGGLYTDKLIF

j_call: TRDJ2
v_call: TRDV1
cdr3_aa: CALGELPEGGRFLTAQLFF

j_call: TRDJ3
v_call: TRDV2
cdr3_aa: CACDLGRCWDTHHIFF

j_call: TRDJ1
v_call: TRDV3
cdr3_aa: CAATGKSNWGPKADKLIF

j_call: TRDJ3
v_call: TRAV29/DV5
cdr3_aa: CAASAGNWDTRQMFF

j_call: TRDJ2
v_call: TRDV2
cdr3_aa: CACDTWGTAQLFF

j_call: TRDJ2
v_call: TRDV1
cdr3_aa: CALGDPDTGGFSTLTAQLFF

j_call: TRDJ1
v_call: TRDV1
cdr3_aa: CALGEPDLPHPLPNWVCKLIF

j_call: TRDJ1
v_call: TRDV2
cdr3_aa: CACDTGGYADKLIF

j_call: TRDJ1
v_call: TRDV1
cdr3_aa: CALGELVHVFTDKLIF

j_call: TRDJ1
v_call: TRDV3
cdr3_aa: CAFKGPVLGDTRRGTDKLIF

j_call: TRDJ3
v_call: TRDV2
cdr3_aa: CACDTVLGDLSLDTRQMFF

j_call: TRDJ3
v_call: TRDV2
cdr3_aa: CACDILGDTWDTRQMFF

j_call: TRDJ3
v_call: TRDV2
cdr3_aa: CACDTVPHSWDTRQMFF

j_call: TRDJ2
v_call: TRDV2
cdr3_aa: CACDPRTGGYGAAQLFF

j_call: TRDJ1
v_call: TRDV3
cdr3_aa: CAFSGDWGISRVKLIF

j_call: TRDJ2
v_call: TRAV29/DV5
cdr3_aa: CAASLLGGYLHPSLTAQLFF

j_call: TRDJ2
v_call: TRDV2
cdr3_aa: CACDTGDTAQLFF

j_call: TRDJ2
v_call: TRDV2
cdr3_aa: CACDTVSGGLTLTAQLFF

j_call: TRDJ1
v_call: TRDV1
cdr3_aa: CALGAKPPSPRDTDKLIF

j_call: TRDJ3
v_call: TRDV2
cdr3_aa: CACDTMYWGSSWDTRQMFF

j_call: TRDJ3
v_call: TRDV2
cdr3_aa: CACDTYGGGYASCDTRQMFF

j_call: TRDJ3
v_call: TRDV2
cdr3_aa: CACDTAGGDSWDTRQMFF

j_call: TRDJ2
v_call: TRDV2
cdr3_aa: CACDTLGAPPAHLFF

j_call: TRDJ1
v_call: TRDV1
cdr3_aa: CALGERGPGYWGIGTDKLIF

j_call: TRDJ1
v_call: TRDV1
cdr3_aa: CALGDFPTQAPWGIRSEKCDADKLIF

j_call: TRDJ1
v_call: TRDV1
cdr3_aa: CALGELGGPTGGYLSYTDKLIF

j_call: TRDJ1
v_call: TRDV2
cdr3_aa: CACDTIPLGDQSTDKLIF

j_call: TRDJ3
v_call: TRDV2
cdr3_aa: CACDTVDKGSWDTRQMFF

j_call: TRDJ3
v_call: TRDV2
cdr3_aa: CACDLLGVRSCYTLQMFF

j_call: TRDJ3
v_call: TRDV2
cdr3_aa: CACDTNWGLVSWDTRQMFF

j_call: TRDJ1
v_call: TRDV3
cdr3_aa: CAFTIPGEDTDKLIF

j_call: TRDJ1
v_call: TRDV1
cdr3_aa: CALGERAWGTYTDKLIF

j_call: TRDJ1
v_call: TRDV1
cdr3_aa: CALGEPEAFLRTGGSRELIF

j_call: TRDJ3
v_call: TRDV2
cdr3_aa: CACDTGDYSSWYTLQMFF

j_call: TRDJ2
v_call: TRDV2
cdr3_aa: CACDILGGPMTSQLFF

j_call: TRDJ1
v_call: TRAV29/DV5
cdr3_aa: CAAIVLGEHTDKLIF

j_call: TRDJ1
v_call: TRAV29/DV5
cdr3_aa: CAATNVLGTGGSPFYTDKLIF

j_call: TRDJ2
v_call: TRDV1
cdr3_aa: CALGKLWSWGMGVSTLTAQLFF

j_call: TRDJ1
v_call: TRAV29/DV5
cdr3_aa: CAAGPSARTGGYWGDKLIF

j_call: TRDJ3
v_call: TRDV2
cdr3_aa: CACDSLGSRSWDTRQMFF

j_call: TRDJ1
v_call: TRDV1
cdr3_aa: CALFTGGLWTDKLIF

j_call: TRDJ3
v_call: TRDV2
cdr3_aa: CACGTVLGAISWDTRQMFF

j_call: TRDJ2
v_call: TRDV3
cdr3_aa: CAFWRWGLGDTIALTAQLFF